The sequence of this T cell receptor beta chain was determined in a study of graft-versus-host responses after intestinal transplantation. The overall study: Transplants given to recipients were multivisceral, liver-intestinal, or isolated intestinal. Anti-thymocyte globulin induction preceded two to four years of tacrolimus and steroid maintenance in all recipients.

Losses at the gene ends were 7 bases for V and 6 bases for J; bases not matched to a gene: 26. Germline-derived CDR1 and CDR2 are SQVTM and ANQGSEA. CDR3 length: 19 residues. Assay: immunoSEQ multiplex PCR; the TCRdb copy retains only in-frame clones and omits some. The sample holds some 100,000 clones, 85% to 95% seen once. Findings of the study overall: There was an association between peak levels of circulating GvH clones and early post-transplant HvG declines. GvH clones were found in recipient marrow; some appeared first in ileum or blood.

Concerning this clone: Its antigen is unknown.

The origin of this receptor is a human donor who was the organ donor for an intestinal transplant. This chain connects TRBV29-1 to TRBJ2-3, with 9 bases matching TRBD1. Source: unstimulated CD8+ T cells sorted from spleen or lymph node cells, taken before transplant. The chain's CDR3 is CSAGPWTGASISHGDTQYF. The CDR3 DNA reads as TGCAGCGCCGGGCCTTGGACAGGGGCGTCTATCTCCCATGGGGATACGCAGTATTTT.